This is a list of T cell receptor beta chains from one sample in a study of T cells in Graves' hyperthyroidism and ophthalmopathy. TCRdb called the multiplex PCR reads again in MiXCR, with one record for every CDR3 protein. Here the sample spans approximately 610,000 distinct CDR3 sequences, around 17% being singletons. Source material: blood. These receptors all stem from a woman aged 18-30 years with Graves' hyperthyroidism. CDR3s include the opening cysteine and the closing phenylalanine or tryptophan. A D gene is named only where the DNA matches it firmly. Size is omitted from some rows. Given values are once, few, many or a class for expanded clones.

d_call: TRBD1; clone_size: many; v_call: TRBV5-1; j_call: TRBJ1-6; cdr3_length: 13; cdr3_aa: CASSFTGGSPLHF; cdr3_nt: TGCGCCAGCAGCTTTACAGGGGGTTCACCCCTCCACTTT
d_call: -; clone_size: many; v_call: TRBV12-3/TRBV12-4; j_call: TRBJ2-2; cdr3_length: 17; cdr3_aa: CASSGASAGANTGELFF; cdr3_nt: TGTGCCAGCAGCGGCGCTTCGGCAGGAGCGAACACCGGGGAGCTGTTTTTT
d_call: -; clone_size: many; v_call: TRBV20-1; j_call: TRBJ2-1; cdr3_length: 12; cdr3_aa: CSARPGWNEQFF; cdr3_nt: TGCAGTGCCAGACCGGGTTGGAATGAGCAGTTCTTC
d_call: -; clone_size: few; v_call: TRBV5-1; j_call: TRBJ1-1; cdr3_length: 14; cdr3_aa: CASTLGGGHTEAFF; cdr3_nt: TGCGCCAGCACCCTTGGCGGGGGGCACACTGAAGCTTTCTTT
d_call: -; clone_size: few; v_call: TRBV3-1; j_call: TRBJ1-1; cdr3_length: 15; cdr3_aa: CASSLQGTRGTEAFF; cdr3_nt: TGTGCCAGCAGCCTCCAGGGGACCCGAGGGACTGAAGCTTTCTTT
d_call: -; clone_size: many; v_call: TRBV20-1; j_call: TRBJ2-5; cdr3_length: 13; cdr3_aa: CSARRWGGETQYF; cdr3_nt: TGCAGTGCTAGAAGATGGGGCGGGGAGACCCAGTACTTC
d_call: -; clone_size: many; v_call: TRBV4-3; j_call: TRBJ1-1; cdr3_length: 14; cdr3_aa: CASSQQTGNTEAFF; cdr3_nt: TGCGCCAGCAGCCAACAGACAGGGAACACTGAAGCTTTCTTT
d_call: TRBD1; clone_size: -; v_call: TRBV15; j_call: TRBJ2-1; cdr3_length: 14; cdr3_aa: CATSAVETGGGQFF; cdr3_nt: TGTGCCACCAGCGCTGTGGAGACAGGGGGTGGGCAGTTCTTC
d_call: -; clone_size: many; v_call: TRBV27; j_call: TRBJ1-2; cdr3_length: 13; cdr3_aa: CASSLTGTYGYTF; cdr3_nt: TGTGCCAGCAGTCTCACAGGGACCTATGGCTACACCTTC
d_call: TRBD1; clone_size: -; v_call: TRBV20-1; j_call: TRBJ2-1; cdr3_length: 14; cdr3_aa: CSAQGARSGGEQFF; cdr3_nt: TGCAGTGCCCAGGGGGCCAGAAGTGGGGGTGAGCAGTTCTTC
d_call: TRBD1; clone_size: many; v_call: TRBV4-2; j_call: TRBJ2-7; cdr3_length: 15; cdr3_aa: CASSQGRQGAYEQYF; cdr3_nt: TGTGCCAGCAGCCAGGGCCGACAGGGGGCCTACGAGCAGTACTTC
d_call: TRBD2; clone_size: many; v_call: TRBV10-3; j_call: TRBJ2-3; cdr3_length: 16; cdr3_aa: CATAAGLAGDRDTQYF; cdr3_nt: TGTGCCACGGCGGCAGGACTAGCGGGAGACAGAGATACGCAGTATTTT
d_call: TRBD2; clone_size: many; v_call: TRBV13; j_call: TRBJ2-3; cdr3_length: 13; cdr3_aa: CASSPRTSVDQYF; cdr3_nt: TGTGCCAGCAGCCCCCGGACTAGCGTGGATCAGTATTTT
d_call: -; clone_size: many; v_call: TRBV2; j_call: TRBJ2-5; cdr3_length: 14; cdr3_aa: CASSDAGVGETQYF; cdr3_nt: TGTGCCAGCAGTGATGCAGGGGTAGGAGAGACCCAGTACTTC
d_call: TRBD2; clone_size: many; v_call: TRBV14; j_call: TRBJ2-5; cdr3_length: 17; cdr3_aa: CASSQGGGSGTQETQYF; cdr3_nt: TGTGCCAGCAGCCAAGGAGGAGGTAGCGGGACTCAAGAGACCCAGTACTTC
d_call: -; clone_size: many; v_call: TRBV24-1; j_call: TRBJ2-5; cdr3_length: 13; cdr3_aa: CATRRADQETQYF; cdr3_nt: TGTGCCACCAGGCGAGCGGATCAAGAGACCCAGTACTTC
d_call: -; clone_size: few; v_call: TRBV7-2; j_call: TRBJ2-2; cdr3_length: 17; cdr3_aa: CASSLSGGATNTGELFF; cdr3_nt: TGTGCCAGCAGCTTAAGTGGGGGGGCGACGAACACCGGGGAGCTGTTTTTT
d_call: -; clone_size: many; v_call: TRBV20-1; j_call: TRBJ2-1; cdr3_length: 15; cdr3_aa: CSASGGGGRHNEQFF; cdr3_nt: TGCAGTGCTTCGGGTGGGGGGGGGCGCCACAATGAGCAGTTCTTC
d_call: -; clone_size: few; v_call: TRBV11-2; j_call: TRBJ2-5; cdr3_length: 14; cdr3_aa: CASSLDMLGETQYF; cdr3_nt: TGTGCCAGCAGCTTAGATATGTTGGGGGAGACCCAGTACTTC
d_call: -; clone_size: -; v_call: TRBV27; j_call: TRBJ1-2; cdr3_length: 13; cdr3_aa: CASSLTVGYGYTF; cdr3_nt: TGTGCCAGCAGTTTGACAGTGGGCTATGGCTACACCTTC
d_call: -; clone_size: few; v_call: TRBV6-1; j_call: TRBJ1-4; cdr3_length: 16; cdr3_aa: CASTYANSGTNEKLFF; cdr3_nt: TGTGCCAGCACCTACGCGAACTCGGGCACTAATGAAAAACTGTTTTTT
d_call: -; clone_size: many; v_call: TRBV5-1; j_call: TRBJ1-1; cdr3_length: 13; cdr3_aa: CASSWDFNTEAFF; cdr3_nt: TGCGCCAGCAGCTGGGACTTTAACACTGAAGCTTTCTTT
d_call: TRBD1; clone_size: few; v_call: TRBV5-1; j_call: TRBJ1-2; cdr3_length: 15; cdr3_aa: CASSLGTVANYGYTF; cdr3_nt: TGCGCCAGCAGCCTCGGGACAGTAGCTAACTATGGCTACACCTTC
d_call: -; clone_size: few; v_call: TRBV18; j_call: TRBJ2-5; cdr3_length: 14; cdr3_aa: CASSTPAGWETQYF; cdr3_nt: TGTGCCAGCTCAACTCCAGCGGGTTGGGAGACCCAGTACTTC
d_call: -; clone_size: many; v_call: TRBV5-1; j_call: TRBJ2-1; cdr3_length: 15; cdr3_aa: CASSLRPLDYNEQFF; cdr3_nt: TGCGCCAGCAGCTTGAGGCCTTTGGACTACAATGAGCAGTTCTTC
d_call: -; clone_size: many; v_call: TRBV5-1; j_call: TRBJ2-7; cdr3_length: 14; cdr3_aa: CASSLGEVRYEQYF; cdr3_nt: TGCGCCAGCAGCTTGGGGGAGGTCAGATACGAGCAGTACTTC
d_call: -; clone_size: -; v_call: TRBV28; j_call: TRBJ2-5; cdr3_length: 15; cdr3_aa: CASSLDFSGQETQYF; cdr3_nt: TGTGCCAGCAGTTTAGATTTTAGCGGCCAAGAGACCCAGTACTTC
d_call: -; clone_size: -; v_call: TRBV19; j_call: TRBJ1-2; cdr3_length: 16; cdr3_aa: CASTPPRGGELYGYAF; cdr3_nt: TGTGCCAGTACTCCGCCACGGGGGGGGGAACTCTATGGCTACGCCTTC
d_call: -; clone_size: many; v_call: TRBV12-3/TRBV12-4; j_call: TRBJ2-1; cdr3_length: 13; cdr3_aa: CASSLLGGNEQFF; cdr3_nt: TGTGCCAGCAGCCTCTTGGGGGGAAATGAGCAGTTCTTC
d_call: -; clone_size: -; v_call: TRBV11-2; j_call: TRBJ1-2; cdr3_length: 13; cdr3_aa: CASSLEGGWGYTF; cdr3_nt: TGTGCCAGCAGCTTAGAGGGTGGGTGGGGCTACACCTTC
d_call: -; clone_size: many; v_call: TRBV20-1; j_call: TRBJ1-1; cdr3_length: 13; cdr3_aa: CSAPRGRDTEAFF; cdr3_nt: TGCAGTGCCCCGCGAGGGAGGGACACTGAAGCTTTCTTT
d_call: TRBD2; clone_size: -; v_call: TRBV6-5; j_call: TRBJ2-2; cdr3_length: 19; cdr3_aa: CASSYLPSGSLANTGELFF; cdr3_nt: TGTGCCAGCAGTTACTTGCCTAGCGGGAGTCTCGCGAACACCGGGGAGCTGTTTTTT
d_call: TRBD1; clone_size: many; v_call: TRBV28; j_call: TRBJ2-1; cdr3_length: 15; cdr3_aa: CASSGGQGAGNEQFF; cdr3_nt: TGTGCCAGCAGTGGAGGACAGGGGGCGGGGAATGAGCAGTTCTTC
d_call: -; clone_size: -; v_call: TRBV18; j_call: TRBJ2-1; cdr3_length: 13; cdr3_aa: CASSQQGYNEQFF; cdr3_nt: TGTGCCAGCTCACAACAAGGGTACAATGAGCAGTTCTTC
d_call: TRBD2; clone_size: -; v_call: TRBV19; j_call: TRBJ2-3; cdr3_length: 15; cdr3_aa: CASSWTSGGGDTQYF; cdr3_nt: TGTGCCAGTAGTTGGACTAGCGGGGGCGGGGATACGCAGTATTTT
d_call: TRBD1; clone_size: many; v_call: TRBV4-3; j_call: TRBJ1-1; cdr3_length: 13; cdr3_aa: CASSPSQGAEAFF; cdr3_nt: TGCGCCAGCAGCCCCTCGCAGGGGGCTGAAGCTTTCTTT
d_call: -; clone_size: -; v_call: TRBV6-1; j_call: TRBJ2-5; cdr3_length: 13; cdr3_aa: CATVPRVHETQYF; cdr3_nt: TGTGCCACCGTACCGCGAGTCCATGAGACCCAGTACTTC
d_call: TRBD1; clone_size: many; v_call: TRBV5-1; j_call: TRBJ2-1; cdr3_length: 15; cdr3_aa: CASSWTGGLGGEQFF; cdr3_nt: TGCGCCAGCTCCTGGACAGGGGGCCTCGGAGGTGAGCAGTTCTTC
d_call: TRBD2; clone_size: once; v_call: TRBV20-1; j_call: TRBJ2-1; cdr3_length: 14; cdr3_aa: CSARSGMIYNEQFF; cdr3_nt: TGCAGTGCTCGGAGCGGGATGATATACAATGAGCAGTTCTTC
d_call: -; clone_size: many; v_call: TRBV7-9; j_call: TRBJ1-1; cdr3_length: 13; cdr3_aa: CASSWTAGAEAFF; cdr3_nt: TGTGCCAGCAGCTGGACCGCGGGCGCTGAAGCTTTCTTT
d_call: TRBD2; clone_size: many; v_call: TRBV5-8; j_call: TRBJ2-5; cdr3_length: 15; cdr3_aa: CASSRGLAGQETQYF; cdr3_nt: TGTGCCAGCAGCCGGGGACTAGCGGGACAAGAGACCCAGTACTTC
d_call: -; clone_size: -; v_call: TRBV4-1; j_call: TRBJ2-5; cdr3_length: 13; cdr3_aa: CASSRGRLETQYF; cdr3_nt: TGCGCCAGCAGCCGAGGGCGGTTAGAGACCCAGTACTTC